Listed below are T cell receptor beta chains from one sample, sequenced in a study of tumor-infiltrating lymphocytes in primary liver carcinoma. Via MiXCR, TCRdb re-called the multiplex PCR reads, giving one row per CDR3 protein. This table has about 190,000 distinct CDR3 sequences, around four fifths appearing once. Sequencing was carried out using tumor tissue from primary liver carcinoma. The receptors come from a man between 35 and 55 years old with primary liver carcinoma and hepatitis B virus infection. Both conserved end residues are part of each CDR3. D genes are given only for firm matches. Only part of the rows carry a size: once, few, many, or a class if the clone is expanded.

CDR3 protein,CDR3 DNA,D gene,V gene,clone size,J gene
CAVSGQGLNDEAFF,TGTGCCGTCAGCGGACAGGGTCTGAACGATGAAGCTTTCTTT,TRBD1,TRBV10-3,-,TRBJ1-1
CASSSWERGRNSPIHF,TGCGCCAGCAGTTCCTGGGAGAGGGGAAGGAATTCACCCATCCACTTT,-,TRBV4-3,-,TRBJ1-6
CSVGTDEQYF,TGCAGCGTTGGGACAGACGAGCAGTACTTC,-,TRBV29-1,many,TRBJ2-7
CSVGIAGGFYNEQLF,TGCAGCGTTGGAATAGCGGGAGGGTTCTACAATGAACAGCTCTTC,TRBD2,TRBV29-1,-,TRBJ2-1
CASSRGGQGDTIYF,TGTGCCAGCAGCAGAGGCGGACAGGGAGACACCATATATTTT,TRBD1,TRBV9,-,TRBJ1-3
CPSSSSGGPASGQETQYF,TGCCCCAGCAGCTCTTCAGGGGGCCCCGCTAGCGGTCAAGAAACCCAGTACTTC,-,TRBV4-1,-,TRBJ2-5
CSLRWGATEALF,TGCAGCCTTCGATGGGGCGCGACCGAAGCTTTATTT,-,TRBV29-1,-,TRBJ1-1
CASTSTRDSYNGQFF,TGTGCCAGCACCTCTACACGGGACTCTTACAATGGACAGTTCTTC,-,TRBV6-1,-,TRBJ2-1
CVSAGQLNTGELFF,TGTGTCAGCGCGGGTCAGTTAAACACCGGAGAGCTGTTTTTT,-,TRBV11-2,-,TRBJ2-2
CASSYESTIYF,TGTGCCAGCAGTTATGAGAGCACCATATATTTT,-,TRBV6-6,many,TRBJ1-3
CASSQDRGQGRNSSLHF,TGCGCCAGCAGCCAAGATCGGGGACAGGGACGGAATTCATCCCTCCACTTT,TRBD1,TRBV4-1,-,TRBJ1-6
CASSLGTGALSTEAFF,TGCGCCAGCAGCCTCGGGACAGGGGCCTTGAGCACTGAAGCTTTCTTT,TRBD1,TRBV4-1,-,TRBJ1-1
CVNSQEWGATSTDTQYF,TGTGTCAACAGCCAAGAATGGGGGGCAACTAGCACAGATACACAGTATTTT,-,TRBV4-2,once,TRBJ2-3
CTSSAGQGFF,TGCACCAGCAGCGCGGGACAGGGGTTCTTC,TRBD1,TRBV4-1,-,TRBJ2-1
CASSLLAGGPTDIQHF,TGTGCCAGCAGCTTGCTCGCGGGAGGGCCCACAGATATACAGCATTTT,-,TRBV5-4,-,TRBJ1-5
CASSPKPGKGVLACTF,TGTGCCAGCAGTCCCAAACCGGGAAAGGGTGTTTTGGCCTGCACCTTC,-,TRBV6-5,-,TRBJ1-2